The clone carrying this TCR beta chain was counted at least ten times. The antigen is not known. This CDR3 comprises 13 residues. V lost 6 bases and J 1 base, leaving 9 bases between the germline ends. The unsorted libraries were made from 2 million PBMCs kept at -80 C. This record comes from a study of neurological immune-mediated disorders. Study-level findings and limits: TCR clonal expansion peaked in HTLV-1-associated myelopathy patients and was lowest in multiple sclerosis patients. Across subjects, no CDR3 amino acid sequence appeared in expanded clones of more than one subject, a finding that suggested private repertoires in all groups.

With 10-nucleotide random UMIs, 5'RACE was used to make the cDNA. A single record per CDR3 protein comes from TCRdb applying MiXCR to the 5' RACE reads. The sample includes 70,000 to 95,000 distinct CDR3 sequences, 12% to 15% of them seen just once. The TCR originated in a woman aged 45-65 years in good health. Sample: PBMCs. V usage is TRBV12-3 or TRBV12-4 and J usage is TRBJ1-1; D not certain. This CDR3 reads CASRAQPNTEAFF. The CDR3 DNA is TGTGCCAGCAGGGCCCAGCCGAACACTGAAGCTTTCTTT.